The 25 T cell receptor beta chains below all came from one sample that was sequenced in a study of T-cell reconstitution after alpha-beta-depleted transplantation in children. The TCRbeta library incorporated unique molecular identifiers. In TCRdb, the PCR reads were re-called with MiXCR into one record per CDR3 protein. This table has 250,000 to 400,000 distinct CDR3 sequences, approximately 23% appearing once. The sequencing used PBMCs, mostly from graft donor cells, collected 180 days after TCRalphabeta/CD19-depleted stem cell transplant. Receptor source: a male patient aged 10-17 years who had a stem cell transplant for acute lymphoblastic leukemia, so the T cells may come from the graft donor.

For the CDR3, the DNA is TGTGCCACCAGTGACCCTCATCACAGCCTCAGCACAGATACGCAGTATTTT. Its protein product is CATSDPHHSLSTDTQYF. The chain has TRBV24-1 and TRBJ2-3; D not resolved. Germline values: CDR1 KGHDR, CDR2 SFDVKD. The CDR3 runs 17 residues. V shed 4 bases and J shed 0 bases, with 16 bases lying between them.

This clonotype was seen a few times. The DNA of the CDR3 is TGTGCCACCAGTGATCCACTGGGACTAGCGGGATCTCACGAGCAGTTCTTC. Protein: CATSDPLGLAGSHEQFF. The genes are TRBV24-1 and TRBJ2-1; 13 bases align to TRBD2. Germline V gene data show CDR1 as KGHDR and CDR2 as SFDVKD. This CDR3 region has 17 residues. V trimming: 3 bases; J trimming: 10 bases; junction bases outside the gene matches: 11.

The chain uses TRBV20-1 and TRBJ1-5, with TRBD1 matching over 8 bases. From germline, CDR1 is DFQATT and CDR2 SNEGSKA (reference sequence). The CDR3 covers 13 residues. The trim removed 6 bases at V and 7 bases at J, leaving 8 bases unmatched. CDR3 in DNA: TGCAGTGCAGCGGGACAGGTCGGGCAGCCCCAGCATTTT. It yields the protein CSAAGQVGQPQHF.

The rearrangement joins TRBV20-1 to TRBJ2-3; tentatively, D is TRBD1 (6 bases). The CDR3 length is 14 residues. CDR1 is DFQATT, CDR2 SNEGSKA, per germline (reference sequence). V was shortened by 6 bases and J by 0 bases, with 13 bases between the two germline ends. The CDR3 DNA follows: TGCAGTGCGCGGACAGTGTCTAGCACAGATACGCAGTATTTT. Its translation is CSARTVSSTDTQYF.

This clonotype was detected only a few times. The gene calls are TRBV6-1 and TRBJ2-2; D remains ambiguous. The CDR3 is 13 residues long. V gave up 2 bases and J gave up 5 bases, with 6 bases separating them. Per the germline V gene, CDR1 is MNHNS and CDR2 is SASEGT. The CDR3 spells CASSEPLTGELFF. Written as DNA, the CDR3 is TGTGCCAGCAGTGAACCTCTAACCGGGGAGCTGTTTTTT.

This clonotype was found a few times. The chain employs TRBV24-1 and TRBJ2-3; 8 nucleotides line up with TRBD2. With 3 bases clipped from V and 4 bases from J, the junction kept 5 bases outside the gene matches. Germline V gene data show CDR1 as KGHDR and CDR2 as SFDVKD. The CDR3 has 15 amino acids. The CDR3 sequence: CATSDAGLAPDTQYF. The CDR3 DNA reads TGTGCCACCAGTGATGCCGGACTAGCCCCAGATACGCAGTATTTT.

The J gene is TRBJ2-3, the V gene TRBV6-5; 10 positions match TRBD1. Germline V gives CDR1 MNHEY, CDR2 SVGAGI. The CDR3 totals 14 residues. With V trimmed by 6 bases and J by 7 bases, 7 bases remained unmatched. CDR3 DNA sequence: TGTGCCAGCAGCCGGGACAGGGGTGTTAATACGCAGTATTTT. Protein sequence: CASSRDRGVNTQYF.

This clonotype was counted only a few times. V gene TRBV7-3 combines with J gene TRBJ1-2, with D possibly matching TRBD1 (5 bases). Germline V CDR1 and CDR2: SGHTA, FQGTGA. The CDR3 contains 15 residues. V lost 5 bases to trimming and J lost 0 bases, with 13 bases between them. CDR3 region: CASSTRPGANYGYTF. The CDR3 nucleotides read TGTGCCAGCAGCACCCGGCCGGGGGCTAACTATGGCTACACCTTC.

This clonotype was counted only a few times. The CDR3 DNA is TGTGCCAGCAGCAAGGACAGTGATGAAAGGGAGCAGTACTTC. Residues: CASSKDSDEREQYF. The gene calls are TRBV21-1 and TRBJ2-7; the D call TRBD1 from the table was never checked on the DNA. TRBV21-1 is an annotated pseudogene. CDR3 size: 14 residues.

DNA of the CDR3: TGCAGTGCTAAACCCTTAGGCCCCCCCACCGGGGAGCTGTTTTTT. Its protein product is CSAKPLGPPTGELFF. The rearrangement joins TRBV20-1 to TRBJ2-2; no clear D gene. V gave up 4 bases and J gave up 4 bases, with 16 bases separating them. The CDR3 has 15 amino acids. CDR1 and CDR2 from the germline V gene are DFQATT and SNEGSKA (reference sequence).

In nucleotides, the CDR3 is TGTGCCACCAGCAGCGACAGGGATTCCGGAAACACCATATATTTT. Translating it yields CATSSDRDSGNTIYF. V is TRBV15 and J is TRBJ1-3; 7 bases map to TRBD1. Germline V lookup: CDR1 LNHNV, CDR2 YYDKDF (reference sequence). V shed 3 bases, J shed 4 bases, and the junction held 6 bases outside the gene matches. The CDR3 has 15 amino acids.

This clonotype was seen at least ten times. This chain joins TRBV10-2 and TRBJ2-5, with 9 bases fitting TRBD1. The V and J ends lost 6 bases and 5 bases, in that order; junction bases with no gene match: 16. Germline CDR1 is WSHSY and CDR2 is SAAADI. The CDR3 extends over 17 amino acids. CDR3: CASSEGRTGAPWETQYF. The CDR3 DNA reads TGCGCCAGCAGCGAGGGCCGGACAGGGGCCCCTTGGGAGACCCAGTACTTC.

The chain links TRBV20-1 to TRBJ2-3, with 8 bases identical to TRBD2. The germline V gene has CDR1 DFQATT and CDR2 SNEGSKA (reference sequence). Trimming removed 1 base from V and 0 bases from J; junction bases left unmatched: 0. The CDR3 consists of 14 residues. This CDR3 is CSARVAGSTDTQYF. The CDR3 DNA sequence: TGCAGTGCTAGAGTAGCGGGAAGCACAGATACGCAGTATTTT.

This clonotype was seen only a few times. The chain is built from TRBV15 and TRBJ1-1; D is unresolved. Germline V gene sequence: CDR1 LNHNV, CDR2 YYDKDF (reference sequence). V dropped 6 bases and J dropped 1 base, with 12 bases sitting between them. This CDR3 has 14 residues. DNA of the CDR3: TGTGCCACCAGGCCGACAAGCTCGAACACTGAAGCTTTCTTT. Translated: CATRPTSSNTEAFF.

This clonotype was recorded a few times. J is TRBJ2-1 and V is TRBV7-9, with D perhaps TRBD2 (5 bases). V was trimmed by 2 bases and J by 8 bases, leaving 10 bases between them. This CDR3 has 13 amino acids. Germline V gene sequence: CDR1 SEHNR, CDR2 FQNEAQ (reference sequence). The CDR3 reads CASSLRSRDEQFF. CDR3 DNA sequence: TGTGCCAGCAGCTTAAGGTCGCGGGATGAGCAGTTCTTC.

The V and J genes are TRBV11-2 and TRBJ2-7; a possible D gene is TRBD1 (6 bases). The V gene's germline CDR1 is SGHAT and CDR2 FQNNGV. The CDR3 is 18 residues long. V was cut by 5 bases and J by 4 bases, with 27 bases left in between. The CDR3 sequence: CASSVHKGVLPLSYEQYF. CDR3 nucleotide sequence: TGTGCCAGCAGCGTACACAAGGGGGTCCTCCCCTTATCTTACGAGCAGTACTTC.

The chain recombines TRBV11-2 with TRBJ2-1; possible D gene TRBD1, 6 bases. Trimming pared 5 bases from V and 6 bases from J, leaving 17 bases between. The CDR3 is made up of 15 amino acids. Germline V gene data show CDR1 as SGHAT and CDR2 as FQNNGV. DNA of the CDR3: TGTGCCAGCAGCCTTACAGGGATTGGGGGCAATGAGCAGTTCTTC. Protein: CASSLTGIGGNEQFF.

The chain recombines TRBV24-1 with TRBJ2-2; D not certain. The V gene's germline CDR1 is KGHDR and CDR2 SFDVKD. The V end was cut by 6 bases, the J end by 5 bases, with 6 bases between. The CDR3 contains 12 residues. The CDR3, as DNA: TGTGCCACCAGTATGCGGACCGGGGAGCTGTTTTTT. It is translated as CATSMRTGELFF.

Points on this clonotype: A much larger clone lies a single base off, so this may be a read error. This chain connects TRBV12-3 or TRBV12-4 to TRBJ1-2; 9 positions match TRBD1. The CDR3 is made up of 13 amino acids. In DNA form, the CDR3 reads TGTGACAGCAGTTTAGCCGGGACAGGGGGCTACACCTTC. This codes for CDSSLAGTGGYTF.

The gene calls are TRBV7-6 and TRBJ2-7; 10 bases are a match to TRBD2. V lost 6 bases, J lost 6 bases, and 11 bases stayed unmatched. CDR3 length equals 15 residues. Germline values: CDR1 SGHVS, CDR2 FNYEAQ. CDR3: CASSPAGTSVAEQYF. For the CDR3, the DNA is TGTGCCAGCAGTCCAGCCGGGACTAGCGTCGCCGAGCAGTACTTC.

This clonotype has more than one count but fewer than ten. This chain connects TRBV27 to TRBJ1-2; 7 bases line up with TRBD1. The CDR3 consists of 14 residues. Germline lookup yields CDR1 MNHEY and CDR2 SMNVEV (reference sequence). Losses at the gene ends were 4 bases for V and 8 bases for J; bases not matched to a gene: 10. The CDR3: CASSYPLDREGYTF. The CDR3 nucleotides are TGTGCCAGCAGTTACCCCCTTGACAGGGAGGGCTACACCTTC.

This clonotype was picked up many times. V usage is TRBV12-3 or TRBV12-4 and J usage is TRBJ1-5; the D gene is possibly TRBD1 (5 bases). Trimming left V 7 bases short and J 4 bases short, with 11 bases between. This CDR3 is 13 amino acids long. This CDR3 reads CASTMGGNQPQHF. The DNA for the CDR3 is TGTGCCAGCACCATGGGGGGAAATCAGCCCCAGCATTTT.

There are a few counts of this clonotype. The chain has TRBV27 and TRBJ2-1, with a possible D match to TRBD1 (6 bases). V shed 2 bases and J shed 5 bases, with 16 bases lying between them. CDR1 MNHEY and CDR2 SMNVEV come from the germline V gene (reference sequence). There are 16 residues in the CDR3. Here the CDR3 DNA reads TGTGCCAGCAGTTTAGTCAGGAATGAGGGGGACAATGAGCAGTTCTTC. It is translated as CASSLVRNEGDNEQFF.

This clonotype was detected a few times. V and J are TRBV7-9 and TRBJ1-1; D gene unclear. The CDR3 runs to 12 residues. Germline-derived CDR1 and CDR2 are SEHNR and FQNEAQ (reference sequence). V gave up 2 bases and J gave up 5 bases, with 6 bases separating them. The DNA for the CDR3 is TGTGCCAGCAGCTTACGTGAGACTGAAGCTTTCTTT. It specifies CASSLRETEAFF.

This clonotype appeared a few times. V usage is TRBV6-9 and J usage is TRBJ2-7; 7 bases fit TRBD2. The V gene's germline CDR1 is MNHGY and CDR2 SVAAGI. J was trimmed by 4 bases and V by 0 bases; bases with no gene match: 12. CDR3 size: 17 residues. The CDR3 nucleotides read TGTGCCAGCAGTTATTCCCCGGAGGCGGGAGAGGGGTACGAGCAGTACTTC. Its protein is CASSYSPEAGEGYEQYF.